This entry is about one TCR beta chain. Its antigen is as yet unknown. The data originate from a study of chemoradiotherapy in HPV16-positive cancers. Study information: A couple of HPV16-positive patients' cells yielded candidate HPV-specific clones and common motifs. Study-level findings and limits: Functional assays defining HPV-specific T cells used only two HPV16-positive patients. Candidate HPV-specific clones and E7-related TCR motifs grew in tumor during treatment. In HPV16-positive patients, HPV-responsive T-cell expansion tracked better recurrence-free survival.

Assay used: immunoSEQ multiplex PCR; TCRdb lists only in-frame clones, some missing. There are about 12,000 clones in the sample; around 85% occur only once, and less than 6% lies in the top ten. The V gene end was trimmed by 4 bases and the J gene end by 5 bases; junction bases not matched to a gene: 6. This CDR3 has 15 amino acids. Germline lookup yields CDR1 SGHRS and CDR2 YFSETQ. This TCR was sampled from a human donor with HPV-associated anogenital cancer. Sequenced material: blood, taken from a patient who underwent chemoradiotherapy. The chain uses TRBV5-1 and TRBJ2-2; 9 bases agree with TRBD2. CDR3 residues: CASSAGGGSTGELFF. The CDR3, as DNA: TGCGCCAGCAGCGCGGGGGGGGGCTCGACCGGGGAGCTGTTTTTT.